These 29 T cell receptor beta chains share one sample of origin, sequenced in a study of shared clonotypes between healthy human individuals. The protocol was immunoSEQ multiplex PCR, while the TCRdb copy is restricted to in-frame clones and leaves out a portion. The top ten hold around 1.7% of the sample, which has some 2.1 million clones, 85% to 95% seen once. CD45RO-negative, CCR7-selected cells formed the naive CD8 fraction, which excluded terminally differentiated effector memory CD45RA+ cells. The sequencing input was naive CD8+ T cells from PBMCs. The receptors here all came from a man aged 18 to 29 in good health. Some clones in this sample may be carry-over from other donors' samples.

This chain uses TRBV27 with TRBJ2-5, with 7 nucleotides matching TRBD2. The CDR3 covers 15 residues. Losses at the gene ends were 7 bases for V and 5 bases for J; bases not matched to a gene: 13. Germline CDR1 is MNHEY and CDR2 is SMNVEV (reference sequence). The DNA for the CDR3 is TGTGCCAGCAAAAAAAACTGGGGCGGGAGTGAGACCCAGTACTTC. Its protein product is CASKKNWGGSETQYF.

The sample holds one count of this clone. This chain joins TRBV7-9 and TRBJ1-5; maybe TRBD1 (5 bases). CDR3 length: 14 residues. The germline V gene encodes CDR1 SEHNR and CDR2 FQNEAQ (reference sequence). V shed 0 bases and J shed 6 bases, with 9 bases lying between them. The CDR3: CASSLAAGTQPQHF. The DNA of the CDR3 is TGTGCCAGCAGCTTAGCGGCAGGGACTCAGCCCCAGCATTTT.

The chain links TRBV28 to TRBJ1-5; a possible D gene is TRBD1 (5 bases). Trimming cost V 5 bases and J 0 bases, with 11 bases left between them. The germline V gene encodes CDR1 MDHEN and CDR2 SYDVKM. The CDR3 consists of 15 residues. The CDR3 DNA reads TGTGCCAGCAGTCTAGGGACCACTAGCAATCAGCCCCAGCATTTT. This codes for CASSLGTTSNQPQHF.

The chain carries TRBV11-3 and TRBJ2-2; D remains unclear. CDR1 is SGHNT and CDR2 is YENEEA in the germline V gene. The CDR3 has 14 amino acids. Trimming shortened V by 1 base and J by 5 bases, and 8 bases separated the two germline ends. CDR3 nucleotides: TGTGCCAGCAGCTTAGGGGCAGGTACCGGGGAGCTGTTTTTT. Residues: CASSLGAGTGELFF.

This rearrangement joins TRBV30 to TRBJ1-3; D is ambiguous. V was pared by 1 base and J by 3 bases, with 13 bases between. The V gene's germline CDR1 is GTSNPN and CDR2 SVGIG (reference sequence). CDR3 size: 15 residues. The CDR3 sequence: CAWSDGPLGGNTIYF. In DNA form, the CDR3 reads TGTGCCTGGAGTGATGGGCCCCTCGGTGGAAACACCATATATTTT.

The V and J genes are TRBV4-1 and TRBJ1-3; D is perhaps TRBD1 (5 bases). The CDR3 extends over 21 amino acids. Germline V lookup: CDR1 MGHRA, CDR2 YSYEKL. Between the trimmed V and J ends, which lost 2 bases and 0 bases, there was a span of 26 bases. The CDR3 protein is CASSQSIFLGEGRHSGNTIYF. CDR3 coding DNA: TGCGCCAGCAGCCAATCCATATTTCTGGGGGAGGGCCGCCACTCTGGAAACACCATATATTTT.

The V and J genes are TRBV19 and TRBJ1-5, with D unclear. Per germline, CDR1 LNHDA and CDR2 SQIVND (reference sequence). Trimming left V 3 bases short and J 3 bases short, with 12 bases between. The CDR3 is 15 residues long. CDR3 sequence reads: CASSMYLGFNQPQHF. The CDR3, as DNA: TGTGCCAGTAGTATGTATCTAGGCTTCAATCAGCCCCAGCATTTT.

V and J are TRBV7-9 and TRBJ2-2; a possible D gene is TRBD1 (5 bases). CDR3 length: 15 residues. Germline loops: CDR1 SEHNR, CDR2 FQNEAQ (reference sequence). Trimming stripped 5 bases from V and 9 bases from J, with 19 bases between. The CDR3, as DNA: TGTGCCAGCAGCGTAACCTCAAGGGGCGGAAGGGAGCTGTTTTTT. The encoded protein is CASSVTSRGGRELFF. The full variable domain, with the rest looked up from reference TRBV7-9 and TRBJ2-2, is DTGVSQNPRHKITKRGQNVTFRCDPISEHNRLYWYRQTLGQGPEFLTYFQNEAQLEKSRLLSDRFSAERPKGSFSTLEIQRTEQGDSAMYLCASSVTSRGGRELFFGEGSRLTVL.

The rearrangement joins TRBV30 to TRBJ2-5, with 8 bases fitting TRBD2. The CDR3 totals 17 residues. Germline CDR1 and CDR2: GTSNPN and SVGIG (reference sequence). V lost 1 base and J lost 1; bases outside the gene matches: 11. CDR3 amino acids: CAWSGARLAGLQETQYF. In DNA, the CDR3 is TGTGCCTGGAGTGGGGCGCGGCTAGCGGGTCTCCAAGAGACCCAGTACTTC. The variable domain in full, with the rest retrieved from reference TRBV30 and TRBJ2-5, is SQTIHQWPATLVQPVGSPLSLECTVEGTSNPNLYWYRQAAGRGLQLLFYSVGIGQISSEVPQNLSASRPQDRQFILSSKKLLLSDSGFYLCAWSGARLAGLQETQYFGPGTRLLVL.

This rearrangement joins TRBV9 to TRBJ1-5; perhaps TRBD1 as D (5 bases). Between the trimmed V and J ends, which lost 0 bases and 0 bases, there was a span of 13 bases. The CDR3 totals 17 residues. Looked up from germline, CDR1 is SGDLS and CDR2 is YYNGEE. CDR3 coding DNA: TGTGCCAGCAGCGTAGGGGCAGGGACTTATAGCAATCAGCCCCAGCATTTT. Protein: CASSVGAGTYSNQPQHF.

This clone was seen a single time. At the DNA level, this CDR3 is encoded by other sequences in the same sample as well. This chain's CDR3 is CASSFRNTGELFF. The CDR3 DNA reads TGTGCCAGCAGTTTCCGCAACACCGGGGAGCTGTTTTTT. The chain employs TRBV28 and TRBJ2-2; D is unclear. The CDR3 runs to 13 residues. Germline V gene data show CDR1 as MDHEN and CDR2 as SYDVKM. V dropped 3 bases and J dropped 2 bases, with 4 bases sitting between them.

Regarding this clone: A much larger clone lies a single base off, so this may be a read error. The chain recombines TRBV28 with TRBJ2-3; 11 nucleotides line up with TRBD2. Germline V gives CDR1 MDHEN, CDR2 SYDVKM. This CDR3 has 15 residues. V lost 5 bases, J lost 1 base, and 2 bases stayed unmatched. The CDR3 is CASSALAGGTDTQYF. CDR3 sequence (DNA): TGTGCCAGCAGTGCACTAGCGGGAGGCACAGATACGCAGTATTTT.

This chain joins TRBV4-1 and TRBJ2-7; D not resolved. Trimming stripped 4 bases from V and 4 bases from J, with 23 bases between. This CDR3 contains 17 residues. CDR1 and CDR2 (germline): MGHRA, YSYEKL. The CDR3 sequence is CASSLSTLRALPYEQYF. The CDR3, as DNA: TGCGCCAGCAGCCTTTCTACCCTCCGGGCCCTGCCTTACGAGCAGTACTTC.

V is TRBV2 and J is TRBJ2-7; 10 positions agree with TRBD2. From germline, CDR1 is SNHLY and CDR2 FYNNEI. With V trimmed by 7 bases and J by 4 bases, 7 bases remained unmatched. The CDR3 consists of 14 residues. The CDR3 sequence is CASKGTSDFYEQYF. In DNA form, the CDR3 reads TGTGCCAGCAAGGGGACTAGCGATTTTTACGAGCAGTACTTC.

The chain couples TRBV4-1 to TRBJ1-3, with 7 bases fitting TRBD1. V was clipped by 3 bases and J by 2 bases; unmatched bases: 13. Per the germline V gene, CDR1 is MGHRA and CDR2 is YSYEKL. There are 18 residues in the CDR3. CDR3 in DNA: TGCGCCAGCAGCCACAACCCCAGGAGGGGGCTGGCTGGAAACACCATATATTTT. Its translation: CASSHNPRRGLAGNTIYF.

This clone has only one observation. V gene TRBV6-5 combines with J gene TRBJ1-1, with 7 bases identical to TRBD1. Germline CDR1 is MNHEY and CDR2 is SVGAGI. The CDR3 sequence is 12 residues long. After removal of 4 bases from V and 6 bases from J, the junction contained 2 bases not matched to a gene. The DNA of the CDR3 is TGTGCCAGCAGTTCAGGGGGACCTGAAGCTTTCTTT. The encoded protein is CASSSGGPEAFF.

This sequence joins TRBV13 and TRBJ2-7; D tentatively reads TRBD1 or TRBD2 (6 bases each). In germline, CDR1 is PRHDT, CDR2 FYEKMQ (reference sequence). The CDR3 covers 12 residues. V was cut by 6 bases and J by 6 bases, with 12 bases left in between. This CDR3 is CASRQGTAEQYF. CDR3 bases: TGTGCCAGCAGGCAGGGGACTGCCGAGCAGTACTTC.

The chain combines TRBV15 with TRBJ2-3, with 7 nucleotides matching TRBD2. Germline V lookup: CDR1 LNHNV, CDR2 YYDKDF (reference sequence). This CDR3 is built from 14 residues. With V trimmed by 4 bases and J by 6 bases, 7 bases remained unmatched. CDR3 sequence: CATSITGGRDTQYF. DNA for the CDR3: TGTGCCACCAGCATTACGGGAGGTCGGGATACGCAGTATTTT.

The J gene is TRBJ1-2, the V gene TRBV7-3; a possible D gene is TRBD1 (5 bases). Trimming pared 1 base from V and 0 bases from J, leaving 18 bases between. Germline CDR1 is SGHTA and CDR2 is FQGTGA. The CDR3 totals 18 residues. For the CDR3, the DNA is TGTGCCAGCAGCTTAATCCGGGGGAGGATGAAGGCTAACTATGGCTACACCTTC. Translating it yields CASSLIRGRMKANYGYTF.

The rearrangement uses TRBV6-5 and TRBJ2-1; D is ambiguous. CDR3 size: 15 residues. Trimming pared 2 bases from V and 5 bases from J, leaving 13 bases between. Looked up from germline, CDR1 is MNHEY and CDR2 is SVGAGI. CDR3 sequence: CASSYQLSLNNEQFF. CDR3 bases: TGTGCCAGCAGTTACCAACTTTCCCTAAACAATGAGCAGTTCTTC.

The J gene is TRBJ1-2, the V gene TRBV28; the D is unclear. Trimming took off 1 base at V and 2 bases at J, with 11 bases between the two ends. This CDR3 spans 15 amino acids. The germline gives CDR1 MDHEN, CDR2 SYDVKM. The CDR3 DNA reads TGTGCCAGCAGTTTATTCCCGACTGGGAACTATGGCTACACCTTC. Its protein is CASSLFPTGNYGYTF.

This sequence joins TRBV10-3 and TRBJ2-5; TRBD1 or TRBD2 may be the D gene (5 bases each). This CDR3 has 12 residues. V was clipped by 8 bases and J by 4 bases, with 11 bases between them. CDR1 and CDR2 from the germline V gene are ENHRY and SYGVKD. The CDR3 region is CAIGASRETQYF. The DNA for the CDR3 is TGTGCCATCGGGGCTAGCAGAGAGACCCAGTACTTC.

The chain couples TRBV27 to TRBJ2-7; TRBD2 matches 14 bases. CDR3 length equals 16 residues. CDR1 is MNHEY, CDR2 SMNVEV, per germline (reference sequence). The V segment lost 6 bases and the J segment 7 bases; nucleotides outside the gene matches: 11. The CDR3 DNA follows: TGTGCCAGCAGCACTTCCGGGACTAGCGGGAGTTATGAGCAGTACTTC. Translated, it gives CASSTSGTSGSYEQYF.

The chain employs TRBV5-6 and TRBJ2-1, with 13 bases aligning to TRBD2. V dropped 4 bases and J dropped 2; count of bases not matched to a gene: 6. Germline CDR1 is SGHDT and CDR2 is YYEEEE. CDR3 length: 17 amino acids. In DNA form, the CDR3 reads TGTGCCAGCAGCCCTATTACTAGCGGGAGGGCCTACAATGAGCAGTTCTTC. Its translation is CASSPITSGRAYNEQFF.

The chain combines TRBV27 with TRBJ2-1, with 10 nucleotides matching TRBD2. This CDR3 has 16 amino acids. Germline loops: CDR1 MNHEY, CDR2 SMNVEV (reference sequence). Germline trimming cut 5 bases from V and 3 bases from J; bases unmatched to any gene: 7. DNA of the CDR3: TGTGCCAGCAGTCCGCCAGGACTAGCGGTCTACAATGAGCAGTTCTTC. Protein product: CASSPPGLAVYNEQFF.

This sequence joins TRBV5-1 and TRBJ2-7; the D gene is possibly TRBD1 (6 bases). Looked up from germline, CDR1 is SGHRS and CDR2 is YFSETQ. With 1 base removed from V and 4 bases from J, the gap between germline ends came to 15 bases. The CDR3 spans 15 residues. CDR3 in DNA: TGCGCCAGCAGCTTGTTAATCGGACAGCTATACGAGCAGTACTTC. This sequence encodes CASSLLIGQLYEQYF.

The chain carries TRBV10-2 and TRBJ1-1; no reliable D call. Trimming stripped 8 bases from V and 7 bases from J, with 14 bases between. Germline CDR1 is WSHSY and CDR2 is SAAADI. There are 12 residues in the CDR3. The CDR3 region is CASRASFFEAFF. The CDR3 coding sequence is TGCGCCAGCCGGGCTTCCTTTTTTGAAGCTTTCTTT.

The chain joins TRBV27 to TRBJ2-7, with D maybe TRBD1 (6 bases). Trimming took 3 bases from V and 1 from J, leaving 13 bases between them. The CDR3 loop spans 15 amino acids. Germline V CDR1 and CDR2: MNHEY, SMNVEV (reference sequence). The CDR3 sequence: CASSLSRGWSYEQYF. CDR3 coding DNA: TGTGCCAGCAGTTTGTCCAGGGGTTGGTCCTACGAGCAGTACTTC.

The chain recombines TRBV7-9 with TRBJ2-1; weak D call: TRBD1 (6 bases). The V end was cut by 1 base, the J end by 5 bases, with 15 bases between. The CDR3 is 16 amino acids. CDR1 SEHNR and CDR2 FQNEAQ come from the germline V gene (reference sequence). CDR3 amino acids: CASSLEGGELHNEQFF. CDR3 bases: TGTGCCAGCAGCTTAGAAGGGGGAGAACTACACAATGAGCAGTTCTTC.